The source of this TCR beta chain is a study of blood T cells in healthy people across ages (dated by TCRdb to 2013 to 2016). Notes on the research overall: In model experiments, template switching captured roughly one uniquely barcoded TCR beta cDNA molecule for every two T cells. Using deep sequencing normalized with unique cDNA molecular identifiers, the study measured how TCR beta repertoire diversity changes with age. Four age groups were formed from the donors: young (average approximately 15 years), middle-aged (approximately 39), aged (62) and long-lived (more than 75). Two additional independent replicas of 1 million unique cDNA reads from the same blood draw were analyzed for two donors (one aged 18 to 29 and one aged 80 or older). The full study reports these points: Since profiling was done on bulk unsorted PBMCs, naive and antigen-experienced compartments could not be conclusively compared. There was a strong correlation between observed TCR beta diversity and the percentage of naive T cells measured by flow cytometry. Compared with the aged group, the long-lived group had more naive CD4+ T cells, fewer expanded clones and increased TCR diversity, suggesting age selection. As age increased, observed TCR beta diversity per million T cells dropped in a roughly linear way, and a significant reduction was already evident by age about 40. Estimates of total diversity from one million sequenced T cells were regarded as lower bounds and underestimates. Because the CMV infection status of the donors was unknown, age-related changes in expanded clonotypes may potentially have been confounded.

Library method: 5' RACE. Instrument on record: Illumina HiSeq 2500. The second PCR ran for about 7 to 11 cycles and used a J-beta primer mix along with a sample-barcoded 5' primer. A template-switch 5' adaptor carrying 12 random nucleotides introduced a unique molecular identifier onto each TCR beta cDNA molecule. Each sample yielded at least 3 million CDR3-containing paired-end reads. All of the RNA was converted into first-strand cDNA using the Mint cDNA synthesis kit, with a TRBC-specific oligonucleotide serving as the primer. Following uracil-DNA glycosylase treatment, all cDNA underwent a first 18-cycle PCR with the universal primers M1SS and BC2_uni_R. For the original study's pipeline: For normalization, 1 million high-quality reads, each with a distinct molecular identifier, were randomly selected from each sample. Instead of being binned into consensus sequences, reads that shared molecular identifiers were thrown out. MiTCR, with a Q25 quality threshold and the strictest error-elimination algorithm, was used for CDR3 identification, clonotype clustering and error correction. A nonparametric unseen species model using Euler transformation provided a lower-bound estimate of total TCR beta diversity. The raw public reads went through TCRdb reprocessing: fastp at Q25, MiXCR clone calling, in-frame beta chains kept. Under each unique CDR3 protein, matching rows form one entry showing the most common genes and DNA. The V and J calls were determined by TCRdb, not by the authors. The sample has approximately 780,000 distinct CDR3 sequences on record, roughly 26% of them singletons. The top ten constitute around 2.9% of the sample.

This clonotype was picked up a small number of times. The specificity of this receptor is unknown. It has no much larger one-base neighbor in the sample; base qualities were not kept. Donors were 39 systemically healthy Caucasian individuals from Russia aged 6 to 90 years. Each donor gave about 9.2 milliliters of peripheral blood, drawn into EDTA-treated Vacutainer tubes. Ficoll-Paque density-gradient centrifugation was used to isolate PBMCs, with at least 6 million per sample. Trizol reagent was used to extract total RNA from PBMCs, with at least 5.5 micrograms per sample. The percentages of naive CD45RAhigh/CD27high T cells were determined by flow cytometry on a PBMC aliquot from every donor. The CDR3 sequence holds 15 residues, the cysteine and phenylalanine included. Just CDR3 DNA is preserved here, 45 bases in frame from base 1. V loses 2 bases of germline sequence and J loses 1 base, and the interval between the two ends is 9 bases.

These data were also reused for a study on T cells of mothers and their children. According to the second study: The donors were nine systemically healthy Caucasian individuals, made up of three mothers and their six children. cDNA synthesis consumed the entire amount of extracted RNA, loaded at around 1.5 ug RNA in each 15 ul reaction. In the second PCR, the M1S primer introduced both the sample barcodes and 2-4 random nucleotides. Each mother yielded over 8.5 million TCR beta CDR3 reads and each child some 3 million reads. TCR recombination output is similarly shaped by thymic selection in related and unrelated pairs, with a minor effect exerted by inherited differences. Normalized repertoire overlap in related mother-child pairs was always slightly higher than in unrelated mother-child pairs, but the difference was never significant. Persistent microchimeric T cell clones were not detected, at a sensitivity of 85 to 100 clones per million clonotypes. The study used deep NGS to compare TCR beta repertoires of mothers and children, seeking features distinguishing related mother-child pairs from unrelated individuals. Mothers averaged 40 +/- 4 years of age and children averaged around 10 +/- 4 years. After adapter ligation with NEBNext reagents, the libraries were sequenced on Illumina HiSeq 2000 with 100+100 nt paired-end reads. To prevent cross-contamination, the mother and child libraries were prepared one month apart and sequenced in separate runs. For each donor, between roughly 450,000 and 2,300,000 distinct TCR beta clonotypes were identified. Naive TCR beta clonotypes were estimated from low-frequency clonotypes matched to each donor's FACS-determined naive share, without sorting.

This receptor chain uses TRBV12-3 or TRBV12-4 and TRBJ1-5, with the D gene call left open. The sequenced sample was blood. The TCR was taken from a boy younger than 18 in good health. In nucleotide form, the sequence is TGTGCCAGCAGTTTATTCGGCGGGAGCAATCAGCCCCAGCATTTT. Its protein product is CASSLFGGSNQPQHF.